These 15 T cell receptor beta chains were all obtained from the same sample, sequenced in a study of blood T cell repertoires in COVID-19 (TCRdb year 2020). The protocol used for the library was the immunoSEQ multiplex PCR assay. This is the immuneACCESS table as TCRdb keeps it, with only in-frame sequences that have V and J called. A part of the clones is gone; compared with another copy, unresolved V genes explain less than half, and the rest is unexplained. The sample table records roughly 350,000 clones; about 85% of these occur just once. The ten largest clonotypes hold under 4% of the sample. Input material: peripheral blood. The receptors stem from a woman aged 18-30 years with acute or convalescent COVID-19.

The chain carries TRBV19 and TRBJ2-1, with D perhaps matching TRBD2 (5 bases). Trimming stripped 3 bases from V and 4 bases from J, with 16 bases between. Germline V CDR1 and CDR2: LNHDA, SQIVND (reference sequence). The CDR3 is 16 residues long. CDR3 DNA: TGTGCCAGTAGTATTTACCCCGGGAAGGAGTACAATGAGCAGTTCTTC. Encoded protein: CASSIYPGKEYNEQFF.

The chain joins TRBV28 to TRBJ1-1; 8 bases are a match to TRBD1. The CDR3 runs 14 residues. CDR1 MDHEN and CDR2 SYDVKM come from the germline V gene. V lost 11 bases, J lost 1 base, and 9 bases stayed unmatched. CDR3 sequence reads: CAGSQGAWNTEAFF. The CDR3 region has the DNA TGTGCCGGAAGTCAGGGGGCGTGGAACACTGAAGCTTTCTTT.

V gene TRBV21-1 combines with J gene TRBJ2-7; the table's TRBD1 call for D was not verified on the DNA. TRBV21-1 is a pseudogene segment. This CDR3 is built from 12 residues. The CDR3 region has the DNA TGTGCCAGTAGACAGGGGTTTGGCGAGCAGTACTTC. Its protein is CASRQGFGEQYF.

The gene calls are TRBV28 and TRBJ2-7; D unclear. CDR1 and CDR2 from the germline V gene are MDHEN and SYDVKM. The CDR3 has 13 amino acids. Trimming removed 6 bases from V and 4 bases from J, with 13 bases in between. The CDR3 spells CASRRIDGYEQYF. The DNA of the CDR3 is TGTGCCAGCAGACGAATCGACGGGTACGAGCAGTACTTC.

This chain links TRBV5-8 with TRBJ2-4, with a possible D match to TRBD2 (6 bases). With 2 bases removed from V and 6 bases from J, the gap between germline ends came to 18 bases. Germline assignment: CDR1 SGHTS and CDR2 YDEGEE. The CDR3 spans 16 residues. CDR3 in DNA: TGTGCCAGCAGCTTTAAGCTAGGCGGGGAGATAAACATTCAGTACTTC. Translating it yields CASSFKLGGEINIQYF.

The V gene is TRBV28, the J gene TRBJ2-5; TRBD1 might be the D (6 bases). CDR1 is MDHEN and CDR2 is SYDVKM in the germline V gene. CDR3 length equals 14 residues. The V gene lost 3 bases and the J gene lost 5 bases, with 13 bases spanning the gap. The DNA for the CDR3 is TGTGCCAGCAGTTTCGCCAGGGGAAGTGAGACCCAGTACTTC. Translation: CASSFARGSETQYF.

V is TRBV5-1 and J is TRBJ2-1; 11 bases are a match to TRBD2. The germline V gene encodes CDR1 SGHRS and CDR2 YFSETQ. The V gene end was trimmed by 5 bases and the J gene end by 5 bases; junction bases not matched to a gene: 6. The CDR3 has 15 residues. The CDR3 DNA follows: TGCGCCAGCAGTCAAGAGACTAGCGGGGACAATGAGCAGTTCTTC. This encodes CASSQETSGDNEQFF.

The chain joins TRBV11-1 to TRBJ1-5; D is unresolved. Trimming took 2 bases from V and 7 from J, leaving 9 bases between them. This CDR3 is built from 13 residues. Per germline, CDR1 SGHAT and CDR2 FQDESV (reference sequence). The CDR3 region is CASSLHLGQPQHF. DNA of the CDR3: TGTGCCAGCAGCTTACATCTGGGCCAGCCCCAGCATTTT.

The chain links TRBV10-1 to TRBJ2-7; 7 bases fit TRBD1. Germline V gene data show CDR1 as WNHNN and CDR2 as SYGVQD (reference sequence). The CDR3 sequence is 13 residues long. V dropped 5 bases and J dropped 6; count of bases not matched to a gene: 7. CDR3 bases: TGCGCCAGCAGTCGCACAGGGGCGAGCGAGCAGTACTTC. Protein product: CASSRTGASEQYF.

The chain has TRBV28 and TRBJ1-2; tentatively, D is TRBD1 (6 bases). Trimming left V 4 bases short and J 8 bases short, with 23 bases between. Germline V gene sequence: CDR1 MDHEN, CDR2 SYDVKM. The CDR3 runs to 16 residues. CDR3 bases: TGTGCCAGCAGTTCTCCTTCCCCGGGGGGCGCAAGGGGCTACACCTTC. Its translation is CASSSPSPGGARGYTF.

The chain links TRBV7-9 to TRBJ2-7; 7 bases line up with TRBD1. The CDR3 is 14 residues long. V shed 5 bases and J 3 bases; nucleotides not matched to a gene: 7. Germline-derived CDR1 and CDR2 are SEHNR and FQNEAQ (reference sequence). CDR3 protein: CASSGWDRHYEQYF. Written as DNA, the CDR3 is TGTGCCAGCAGCGGATGGGACAGACACTACGAGCAGTACTTC.

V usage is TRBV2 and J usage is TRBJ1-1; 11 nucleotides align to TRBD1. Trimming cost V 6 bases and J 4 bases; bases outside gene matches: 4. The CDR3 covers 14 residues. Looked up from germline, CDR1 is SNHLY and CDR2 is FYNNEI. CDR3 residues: CASSLGTGGTEAFF. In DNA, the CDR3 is TGTGCCAGCAGCCTCGGGACAGGGGGCACTGAAGCTTTCTTT.

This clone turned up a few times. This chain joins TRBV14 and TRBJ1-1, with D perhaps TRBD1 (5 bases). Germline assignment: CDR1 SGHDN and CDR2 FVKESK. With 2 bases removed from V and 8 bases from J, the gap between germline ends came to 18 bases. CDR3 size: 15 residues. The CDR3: CASSQNGAGSGEAFF. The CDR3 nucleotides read TGTGCCAGCAGCCAAAATGGGGCTGGGTCGGGCGAAGCTTTCTTT.

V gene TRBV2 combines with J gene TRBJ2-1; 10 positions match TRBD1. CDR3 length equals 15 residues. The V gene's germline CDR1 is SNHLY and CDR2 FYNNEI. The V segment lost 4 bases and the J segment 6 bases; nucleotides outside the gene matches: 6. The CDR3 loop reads CASSGDRGQTNEQFF. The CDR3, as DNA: TGTGCCAGCAGTGGGGACAGGGGACAAACCAATGAGCAGTTCTTC.

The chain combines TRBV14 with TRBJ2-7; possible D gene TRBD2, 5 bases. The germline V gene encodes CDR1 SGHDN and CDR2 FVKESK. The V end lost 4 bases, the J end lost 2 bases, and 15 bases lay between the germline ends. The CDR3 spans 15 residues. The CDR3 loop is CASSRPGGSTYEQYF. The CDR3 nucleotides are TGTGCCAGCAGCCGACCAGGAGGATCAACCTACGAGCAGTACTTC.